The present TCR beta chain was sequenced within a study of blood T cells in healthy people across ages. Then a second PCR, running roughly 7 to 11 cycles, was carried out with a sample-barcoded 5' primer and a J-beta primer mix. TCRdb redid the calling of the 5' RACE reads with MiXCR, one entry per CDR3 protein. The sample contains 500,000 to 650,000 distinct CDR3 sequences, about a quarter of which appear only once. This clonotype has just a few counts. The CDR3 sequence is 14 residues long. Per the germline V gene, CDR1 is DFQATT and CDR2 is SNEGSKA (reference sequence). The sample was also linked to a second study, of T cells of mothers and their children. That paper adds: Overlap measured in related mother-child pairs was slightly, non-significantly higher than in unrelated pairs.

The V and J genes are TRBV20-1 and TRBJ2-5; D possibly corresponds to TRBD2 (6 bases). The DNA end lines up better with TRBJ2-7; the J call may be wrong. Material: blood. The sequence was collected from a boy aged 2 to 9 in good health. CDR3: CSARAGTAFYEQYF. The CDR3 DNA reads as TGCAGTGCTAGGGCCGGGACTGCATTTTACGAGCAGTACTTC.